These 8 T cell receptor beta chains originate from one sample sequenced in a study of blood T cell repertoires in COVID-19. Generated by immunoSEQ multiplex PCR, the TCRdb table keeps only in-frame clones and is missing some. Among approximately 300,000 clones, about 83% were seen once, and the ten largest hold 1.5% to 2%. Specimen: peripheral blood. Receptor source: a woman aged 45 to 65 with acute or convalescent COVID-19.

The V call is TRBV19, the J call TRBJ2-2; 10 bases are a match to TRBD1. Looked up from germline, CDR1 is LNHDA and CDR2 is SQIVND (reference sequence). The CDR3 spans 14 residues. The junction had 3 bases not matched to a gene; V was cut back by 4 bases and J by 7 bases. Written as DNA, the CDR3 is TGTGCCAGTAGTAGGGACAGGGGTAGCGGGGAGCTGTTTTTT. This sequence encodes CASSRDRGSGELFF.

The rearrangement links TRBV5-1 to TRBJ2-2, with 7 bases fitting TRBD2. The germline V gene has CDR1 SGHRS and CDR2 YFSETQ. The J segment lost 5 bases and the V segment lost 0 bases, leaving 7 bases of the junction unmatched. This CDR3 has 16 residues. This CDR3 is CASSLGAGDDTGELFF. CDR3 nucleotide sequence: TGCGCCAGCAGCTTGGGGGCGGGAGACGATACCGGGGAGCTGTTTTTT.

The chain links TRBV10-3 to TRBJ2-7; D is uncertain. V gave up 4 bases and J gave up 1 base, with 8 bases separating them. The CDR3 is made up of 13 amino acids. Germline CDR1 ENHRY, CDR2 SYGVKD. This chain's CDR3 is CAISGDISYEQYF. The CDR3 DNA is TGTGCCATCAGTGGCGACATTTCCTACGAGCAGTACTTC.

The gene calls are TRBV6-2 or TRBV6-3 and TRBJ1-6; tentative D call: TRBD1 (5 bases). V was cut by 5 bases and J by 7 bases, with 12 bases left in between. Germline values: CDR1 MNHEY, CDR2 SVGEGT. The CDR3 loop spans 14 amino acids. CDR3 loop: CASSPLDTNSPLHF. CDR3 sequence (DNA): TGTGCCAGCAGTCCGTTGGACACGAATTCACCCCTCCACTTT.

The J gene is TRBJ1-6, the V gene TRBV5-4; 10 nucleotides align to TRBD1. CDR1 is SGHNT, CDR2 YYREEE, per germline (reference sequence). This CDR3 has 16 residues. V was clipped by 0 bases and J by 8 bases; unmatched bases: 5. The CDR3 region has the DNA TGTGCCAGCAGCTTGGGGGGACAGGGGAGTTATTCACCCCTCCACTTT. Translation: CASSLGGQGSYSPLHF.

The chain joins TRBV9 to TRBJ2-7; TRBD1 is a possible D gene (6 bases). Germline V gene data show CDR1 as SGDLS and CDR2 as YYNGEE. Trimming cost V 4 bases and J 0 bases, with 11 bases left between them. This CDR3 has 14 residues. The CDR3 reads CASSITGSSYEQYF. The CDR3 DNA is TGTGCCAGCAGCATTACAGGGAGCTCCTACGAGCAGTACTTC.

The rearrangement links TRBV28 to TRBJ2-5, with 14 bases aligning to TRBD2. The CDR3 extends over 18 amino acids. J was trimmed by 3 bases and V by 3 bases; bases with no gene match: 9. Looked up from germline, CDR1 is MDHEN and CDR2 is SYDVKM. The CDR3 DNA sequence: TGTGCCAGCAGTTTCCCGGGACTAGCGGGAGTTGAGAAAGAGACCCAGTACTTC. Translation: CASSFPGLAGVEKETQYF.

This sequence joins TRBV5-6 and TRBJ2-7, with a possible D match to TRBD1 (5 bases). Germline assignment: CDR1 SGHDT and CDR2 YYEEEE. This CDR3 contains 14 residues. Trimming stripped 0 bases from V and 3 bases from J, with 10 bases between. The CDR3 coding sequence is TGTGCCAGCAGCTTGGGAGACAGTGGCTACGAGCAGTACTTC. Translated: CASSLGDSGYEQYF.